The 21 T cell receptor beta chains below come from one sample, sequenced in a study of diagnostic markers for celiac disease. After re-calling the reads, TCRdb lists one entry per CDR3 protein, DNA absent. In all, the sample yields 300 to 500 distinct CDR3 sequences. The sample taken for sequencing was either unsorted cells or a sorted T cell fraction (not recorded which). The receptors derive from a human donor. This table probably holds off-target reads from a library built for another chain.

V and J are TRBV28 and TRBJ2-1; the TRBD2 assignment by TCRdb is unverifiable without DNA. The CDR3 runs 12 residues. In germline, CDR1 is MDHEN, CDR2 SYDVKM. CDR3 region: CASTLDSVEQFF. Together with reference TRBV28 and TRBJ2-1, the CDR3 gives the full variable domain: DVKVTQSSRYLVKRTGEKVFLECVQDMDHENMFWYRQDPGLGLRLIYFSYDVKMKEKGDIPEGYSVSREKKERFSLILESASTNQTSMYLCASTLDSVEQFFGPGTRLTVL.

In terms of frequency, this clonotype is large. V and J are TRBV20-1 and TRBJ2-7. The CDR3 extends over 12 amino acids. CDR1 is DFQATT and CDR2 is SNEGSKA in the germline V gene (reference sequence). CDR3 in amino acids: CSASLGSYEQYF.

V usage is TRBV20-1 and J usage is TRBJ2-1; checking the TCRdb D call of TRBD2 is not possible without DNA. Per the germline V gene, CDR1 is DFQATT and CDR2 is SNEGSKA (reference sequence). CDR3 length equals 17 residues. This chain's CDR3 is CSATGTSGYSSYDEQFF.

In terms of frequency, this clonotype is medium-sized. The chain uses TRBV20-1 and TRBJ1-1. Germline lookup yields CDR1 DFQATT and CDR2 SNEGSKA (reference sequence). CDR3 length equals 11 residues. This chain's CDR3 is CSAPRDTEAFF.

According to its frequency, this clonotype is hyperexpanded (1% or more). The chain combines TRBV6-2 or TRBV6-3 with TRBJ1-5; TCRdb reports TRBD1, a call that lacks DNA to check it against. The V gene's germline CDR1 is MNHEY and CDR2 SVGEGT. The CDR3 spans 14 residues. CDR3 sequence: CASSLDSRNQPQHF.

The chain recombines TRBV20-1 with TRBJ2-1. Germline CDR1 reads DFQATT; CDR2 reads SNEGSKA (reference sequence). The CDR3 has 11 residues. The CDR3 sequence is CSALILGEQFF.

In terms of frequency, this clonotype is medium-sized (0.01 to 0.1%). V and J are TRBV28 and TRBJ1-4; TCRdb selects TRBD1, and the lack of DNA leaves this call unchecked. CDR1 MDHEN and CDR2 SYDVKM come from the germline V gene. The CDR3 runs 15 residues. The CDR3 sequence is CASSFRDRAGEKLFF. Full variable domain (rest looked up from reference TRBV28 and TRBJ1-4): DVKVTQSSRYLVKRTGEKVFLECVQDMDHENMFWYRQDPGLGLRLIYFSYDVKMKEKGDIPEGYSVSREKKERFSLILESASTNQTSMYLCASSFRDRAGEKLFFGSGTQLSVL.

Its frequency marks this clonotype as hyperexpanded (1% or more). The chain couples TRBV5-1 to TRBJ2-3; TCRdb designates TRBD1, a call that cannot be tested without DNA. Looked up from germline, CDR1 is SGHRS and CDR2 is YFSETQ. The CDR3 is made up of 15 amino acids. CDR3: CASSLEGQHTDTQYF.

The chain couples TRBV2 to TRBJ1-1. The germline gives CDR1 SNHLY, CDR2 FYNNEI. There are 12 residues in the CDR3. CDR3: CASNDPNTEAFF.

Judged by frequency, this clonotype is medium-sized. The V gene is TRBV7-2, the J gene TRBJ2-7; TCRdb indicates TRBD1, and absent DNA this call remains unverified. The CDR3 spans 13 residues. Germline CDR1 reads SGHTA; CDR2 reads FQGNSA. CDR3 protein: CASSVYRGAEQYF.

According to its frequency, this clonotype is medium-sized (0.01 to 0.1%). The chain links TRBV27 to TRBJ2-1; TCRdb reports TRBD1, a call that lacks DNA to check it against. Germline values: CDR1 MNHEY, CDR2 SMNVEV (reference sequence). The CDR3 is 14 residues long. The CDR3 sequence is CASSPGTTDNEQFF.

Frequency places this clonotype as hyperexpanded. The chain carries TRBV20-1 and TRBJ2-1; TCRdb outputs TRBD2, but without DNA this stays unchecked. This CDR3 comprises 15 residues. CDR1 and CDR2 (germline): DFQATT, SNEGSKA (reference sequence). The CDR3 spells CSARRTSGSYNEQFF.

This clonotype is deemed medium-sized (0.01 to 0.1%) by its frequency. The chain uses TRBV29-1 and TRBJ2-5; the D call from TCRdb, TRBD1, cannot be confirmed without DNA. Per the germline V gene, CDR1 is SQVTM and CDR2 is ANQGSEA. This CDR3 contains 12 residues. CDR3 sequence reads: CSVTSGVETQYF.

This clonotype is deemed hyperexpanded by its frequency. The CDR3 is CASITSGALNEQYF. The chain recombines TRBV28 with TRBJ2-7; TCRdb lists TRBD1, though no DNA is available to test this call. The CDR3 totals 14 residues. Germline V lookup: CDR1 MDHEN, CDR2 SYDVKM.

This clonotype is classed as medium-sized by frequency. The CDR3 protein is CASSVMAGPFQPQHF. V usage is TRBV7-2 and J usage is TRBJ1-5. The CDR3 spans 15 residues. CDR1 is SGHTA, CDR2 FQGNSA, per germline.

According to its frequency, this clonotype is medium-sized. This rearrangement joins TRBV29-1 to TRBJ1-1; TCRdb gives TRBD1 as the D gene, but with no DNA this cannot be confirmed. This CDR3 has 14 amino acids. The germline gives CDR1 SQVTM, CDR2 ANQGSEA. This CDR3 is CSVVPGAENTEAFF.

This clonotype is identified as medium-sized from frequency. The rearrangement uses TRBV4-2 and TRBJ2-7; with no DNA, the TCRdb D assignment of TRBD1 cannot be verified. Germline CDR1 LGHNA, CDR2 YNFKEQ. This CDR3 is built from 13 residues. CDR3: CASSTPPSGEQYF.

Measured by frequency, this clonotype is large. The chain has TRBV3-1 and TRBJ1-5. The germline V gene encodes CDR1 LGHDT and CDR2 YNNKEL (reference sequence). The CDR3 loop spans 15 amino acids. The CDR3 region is CASSQARGANQPQHF.

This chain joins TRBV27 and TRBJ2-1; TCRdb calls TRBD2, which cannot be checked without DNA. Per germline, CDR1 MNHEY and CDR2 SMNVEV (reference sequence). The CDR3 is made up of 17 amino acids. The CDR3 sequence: CASRPGLAEFAYNEQFF.

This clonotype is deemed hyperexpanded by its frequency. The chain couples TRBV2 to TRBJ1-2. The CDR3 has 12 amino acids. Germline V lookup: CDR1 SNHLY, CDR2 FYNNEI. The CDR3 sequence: CASILGLDGYTF.

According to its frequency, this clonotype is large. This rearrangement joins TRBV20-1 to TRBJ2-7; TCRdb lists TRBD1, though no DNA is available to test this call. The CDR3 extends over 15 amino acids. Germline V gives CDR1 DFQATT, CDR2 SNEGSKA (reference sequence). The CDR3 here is CSAAAPKGYGYEQYF.